This TCR beta chain was recovered during a study of T cell responses to AZD1222 COVID-19 vaccine. Study-wide findings and caveats: Unmutated variant regions reportedly attract nearly half of all spike-specific TCRs. Spike-wide vaccine-associated CD4 TCRs dominated at 160-218 and 743-854.

Concerning this clone: Its antigen is not known.

The CDR3 consists of 17 residues. With 4 bases clipped from V and 3 bases from J, the junction kept 12 bases outside the gene matches. CDR1 and CDR2 from the germline V gene are MGHDK and SYGVNS. Here immunoSEQ multiplex PCR was the method, and the copy in TCRdb shows in-frame clones only, minus some. The sample lists 70,000 to 85,000 clones, about 82% occurring once. The clonotype comes from an adult in good health. This chain uses TRBV25-1 with TRBJ2-7, with TRBD1 matching over 10 bases. Sequenced here: peripheral blood, sampled on day 0 of AZD1222 vaccination. The CDR3 loop reads CASSVISGQGRGYEQYF. The CDR3 nucleotides read TGTGCCAGCAGTGTGATATCGGGACAGGGGCGCGGCTACGAGCAGTACTTC.